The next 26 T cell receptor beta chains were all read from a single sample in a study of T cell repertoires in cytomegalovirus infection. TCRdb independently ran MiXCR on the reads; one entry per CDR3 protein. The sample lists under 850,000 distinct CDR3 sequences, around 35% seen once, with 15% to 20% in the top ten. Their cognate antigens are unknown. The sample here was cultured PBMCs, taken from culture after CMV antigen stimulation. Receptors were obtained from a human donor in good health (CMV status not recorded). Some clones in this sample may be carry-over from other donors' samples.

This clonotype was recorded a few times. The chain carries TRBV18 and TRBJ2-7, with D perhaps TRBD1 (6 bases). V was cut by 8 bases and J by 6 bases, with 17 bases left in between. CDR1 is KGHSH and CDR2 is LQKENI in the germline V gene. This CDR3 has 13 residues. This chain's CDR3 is CASTRQDDSEQYF. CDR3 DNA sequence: TGTGCCAGCACCCGACAGGACGACTCCGAGCAGTACTTC. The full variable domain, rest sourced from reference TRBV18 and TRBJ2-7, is NAGVMQNPRHLVRRRGQEARLRCSPMKGHSHVYWYRQLPEEGLKFMVYLQKENIIDESGMPKERFSAEFPKEGPSILRIQQVVRGDSAAYFCASTRQDDSEQYFGPGTRLTVT.

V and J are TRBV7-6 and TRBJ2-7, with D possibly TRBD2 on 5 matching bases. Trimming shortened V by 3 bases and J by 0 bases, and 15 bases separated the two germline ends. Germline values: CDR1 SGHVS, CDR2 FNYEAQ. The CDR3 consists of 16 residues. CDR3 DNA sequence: TGTGCCAGCAGCTTCTTCGGCGGGCGGCCCTCCTACGAGCAGTACTTC. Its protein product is CASSFFGGRPSYEQYF.

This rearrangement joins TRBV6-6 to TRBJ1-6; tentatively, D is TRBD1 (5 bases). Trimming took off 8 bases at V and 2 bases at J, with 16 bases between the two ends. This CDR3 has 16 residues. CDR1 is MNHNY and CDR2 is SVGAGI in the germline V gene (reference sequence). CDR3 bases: TGTGCCAGCGGGGGAACAGGTTGGACCTATAATTCACCCCTCCACTTT. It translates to CASGGTGWTYNSPLHF.

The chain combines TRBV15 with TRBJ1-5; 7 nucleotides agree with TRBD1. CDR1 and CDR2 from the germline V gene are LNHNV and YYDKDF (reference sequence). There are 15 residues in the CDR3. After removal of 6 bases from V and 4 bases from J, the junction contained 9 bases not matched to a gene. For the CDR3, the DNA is TGTGCCACCAGGAAGAGGGGACAGATGAATCAGCCCCAGCATTTT. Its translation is CATRKRGQMNQPQHF.

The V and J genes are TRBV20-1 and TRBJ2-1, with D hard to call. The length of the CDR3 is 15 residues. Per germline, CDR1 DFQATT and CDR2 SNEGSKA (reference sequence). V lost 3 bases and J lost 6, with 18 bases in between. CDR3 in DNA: TGCAGTGCTAGTCAGCCCCGCGGCAGAATCAATGAGCAGTTCTTC. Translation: CSASQPRGRINEQFF.

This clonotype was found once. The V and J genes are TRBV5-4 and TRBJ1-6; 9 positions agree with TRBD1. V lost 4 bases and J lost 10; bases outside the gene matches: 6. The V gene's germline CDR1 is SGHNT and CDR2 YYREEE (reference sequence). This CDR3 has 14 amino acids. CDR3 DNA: TGTGCCAGCAGCCTCAGACAGGGGGAGTCACCCCTCCACTTT. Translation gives CASSLRQGESPLHF.

The CDR3 nucleotides are TGTGCCAGCACCGCAACTAGCACAGATACGCAGTATTTT. Its translation: CASTATSTDTQYF. This chain joins TRBV12-3 or TRBV12-4 and TRBJ2-3; D gene ambiguous. The CDR3 covers 13 residues. Trimming removed 7 bases from V and 0 bases from J, with 8 bases in between.

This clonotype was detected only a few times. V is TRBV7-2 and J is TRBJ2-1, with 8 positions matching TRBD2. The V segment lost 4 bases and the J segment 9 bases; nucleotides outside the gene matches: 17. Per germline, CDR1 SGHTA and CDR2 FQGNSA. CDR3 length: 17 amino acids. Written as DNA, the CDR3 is TGTGCCAGCAGCTCTCAGCTCACGGGGGGGCCATGGCTTGAGCAGTTCTTC. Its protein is CASSSQLTGGPWLEQFF.

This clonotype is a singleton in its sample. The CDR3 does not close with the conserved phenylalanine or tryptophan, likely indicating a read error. CDR3 sequence reads: CASSLDPSEDSTDTQYL. CDR3 in DNA: TGTGCCAGCAGCTTAGATCCCAGTGAAGATAGCACAGATACGCAGTATCTT. The chain carries TRBV7-2 and TRBJ2-3; no firm D call. CDR3 size: 17 residues. V lost 1 base and J 0 bases, leaving 14 bases between the germline ends. Germline CDR1 reads SGHTA; CDR2 reads FQGNSA.

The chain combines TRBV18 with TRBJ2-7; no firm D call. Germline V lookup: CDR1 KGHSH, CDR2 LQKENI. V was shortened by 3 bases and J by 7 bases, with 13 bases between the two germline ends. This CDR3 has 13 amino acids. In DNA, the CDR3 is TGTGCCAGCTCACCTTCGCTAGATGGGGAGCAGTACTTC. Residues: CASSPSLDGEQYF.

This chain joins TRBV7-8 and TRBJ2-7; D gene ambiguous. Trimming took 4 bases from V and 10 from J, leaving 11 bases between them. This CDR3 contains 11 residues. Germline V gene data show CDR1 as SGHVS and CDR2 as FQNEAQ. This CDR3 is CASSYRADQYF. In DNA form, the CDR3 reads TGTGCCAGCAGCTACCGGGCGGACCAGTACTTC.

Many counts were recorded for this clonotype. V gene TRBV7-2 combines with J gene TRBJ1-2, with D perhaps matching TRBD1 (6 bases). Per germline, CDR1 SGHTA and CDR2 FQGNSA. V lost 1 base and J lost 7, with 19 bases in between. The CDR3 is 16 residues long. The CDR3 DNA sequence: TGTGCCAGCAGCTTAGAGTACTATACAGGGTTGACTGGCTACACCTTC. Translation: CASSLEYYTGLTGYTF.

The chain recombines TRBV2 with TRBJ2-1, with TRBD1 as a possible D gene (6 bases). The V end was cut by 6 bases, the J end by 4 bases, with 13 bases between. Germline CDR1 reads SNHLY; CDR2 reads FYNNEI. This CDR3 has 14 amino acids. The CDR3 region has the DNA TGTGCCAGCAGACAGGGAATCGGGTACAATGAGCAGTTCTTC. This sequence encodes CASRQGIGYNEQFF.

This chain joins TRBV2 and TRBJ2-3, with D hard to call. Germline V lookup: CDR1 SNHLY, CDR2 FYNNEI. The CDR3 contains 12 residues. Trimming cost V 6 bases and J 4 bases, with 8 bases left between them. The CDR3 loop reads CASSGSADTQYF. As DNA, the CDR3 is TGTGCCAGCAGCGGGTCGGCAGATACGCAGTATTTT.

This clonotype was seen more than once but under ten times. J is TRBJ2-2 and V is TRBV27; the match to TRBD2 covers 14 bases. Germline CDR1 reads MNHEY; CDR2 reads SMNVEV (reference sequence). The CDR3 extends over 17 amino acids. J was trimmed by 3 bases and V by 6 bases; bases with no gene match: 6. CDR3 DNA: TGTGCCAGCAGCCAGACTAGCGGGAGGGCTGACACCGGGGAGCTGTTTTTT. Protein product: CASSQTSGRADTGELFF.

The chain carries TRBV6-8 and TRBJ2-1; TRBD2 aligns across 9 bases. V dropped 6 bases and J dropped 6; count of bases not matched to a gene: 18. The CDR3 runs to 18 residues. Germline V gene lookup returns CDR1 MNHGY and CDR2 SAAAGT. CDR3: CASRDPNGAGGPINEQFF. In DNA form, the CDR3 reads TGTGCCAGCAGGGACCCCAACGGGGCGGGAGGGCCCATCAATGAGCAGTTCTTC.

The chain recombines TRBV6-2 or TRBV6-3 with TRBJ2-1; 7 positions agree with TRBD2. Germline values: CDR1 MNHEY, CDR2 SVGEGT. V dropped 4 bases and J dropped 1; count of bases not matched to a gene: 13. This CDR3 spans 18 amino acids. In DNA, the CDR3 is TGTGCCAGCAGTTCGACCGTCATTCTAGCGGTTTCCTACAATGAGCAGTTCTTC. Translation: CASSSTVILAVSYNEQFF.

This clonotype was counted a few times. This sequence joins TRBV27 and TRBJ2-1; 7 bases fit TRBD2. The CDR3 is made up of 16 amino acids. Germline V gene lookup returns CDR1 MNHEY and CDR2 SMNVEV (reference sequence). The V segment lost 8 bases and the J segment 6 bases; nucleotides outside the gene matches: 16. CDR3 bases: TGTGCCAGCTACACCCGGGGACTATCTCTTGGCAATGAGCAGTTCTTC. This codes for CASYTRGLSLGNEQFF.

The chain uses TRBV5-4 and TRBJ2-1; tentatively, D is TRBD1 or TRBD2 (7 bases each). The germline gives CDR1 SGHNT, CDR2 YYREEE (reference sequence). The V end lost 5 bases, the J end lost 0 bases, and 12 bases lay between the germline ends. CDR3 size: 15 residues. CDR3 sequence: CASSKRDSSYNEQFF. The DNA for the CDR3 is TGTGCCAGCAGTAAGCGGGACAGCTCCTACAATGAGCAGTTCTTC.

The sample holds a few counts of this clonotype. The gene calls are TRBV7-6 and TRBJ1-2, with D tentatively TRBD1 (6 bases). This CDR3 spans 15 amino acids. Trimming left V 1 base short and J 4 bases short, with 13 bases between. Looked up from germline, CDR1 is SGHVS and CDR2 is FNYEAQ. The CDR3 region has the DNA TGTGCCAGCAGCTTAGGGTACAGGGTCGGCTATGGCTACACCTTC. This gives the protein CASSLGYRVGYGYTF.

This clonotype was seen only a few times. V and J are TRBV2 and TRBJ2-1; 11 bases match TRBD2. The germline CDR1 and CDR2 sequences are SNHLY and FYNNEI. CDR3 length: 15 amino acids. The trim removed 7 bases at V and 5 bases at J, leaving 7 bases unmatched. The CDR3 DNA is TGTGCCAGCATCAGGGAGACTAGCGGGAACAATGAGCAGTTCTTC. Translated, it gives CASIRETSGNNEQFF.

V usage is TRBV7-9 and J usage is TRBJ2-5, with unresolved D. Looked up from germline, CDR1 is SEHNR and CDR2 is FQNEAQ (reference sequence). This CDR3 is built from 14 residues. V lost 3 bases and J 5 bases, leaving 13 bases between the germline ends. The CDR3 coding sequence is TGTGCCAGCAGCTTCATCCAGTCCGGGGAGACCCAGTACTTC. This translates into CASSFIQSGETQYF.

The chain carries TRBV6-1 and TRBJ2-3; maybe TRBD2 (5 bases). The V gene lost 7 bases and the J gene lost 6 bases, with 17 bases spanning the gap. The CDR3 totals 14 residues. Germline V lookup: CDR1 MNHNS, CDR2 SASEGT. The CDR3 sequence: CASTQALGVDTQYF. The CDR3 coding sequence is TGTGCCAGCACCCAAGCCCTCGGGGTGGATACGCAGTATTTT.

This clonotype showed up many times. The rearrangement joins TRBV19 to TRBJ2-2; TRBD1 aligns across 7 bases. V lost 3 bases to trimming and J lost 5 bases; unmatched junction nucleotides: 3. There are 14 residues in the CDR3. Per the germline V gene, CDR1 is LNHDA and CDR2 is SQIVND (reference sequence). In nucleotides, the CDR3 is TGTGCCAGTAGTATTGGCAGGGGGACCGGGGAGCTGTTTTTT. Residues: CASSIGRGTGELFF.

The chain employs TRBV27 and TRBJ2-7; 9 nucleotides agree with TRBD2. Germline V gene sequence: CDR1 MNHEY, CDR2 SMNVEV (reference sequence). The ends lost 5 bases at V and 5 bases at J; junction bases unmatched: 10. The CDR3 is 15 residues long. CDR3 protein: CASSPTSGHNDEQYF. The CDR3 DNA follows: TGTGCCAGCAGTCCCACTAGCGGGCACAACGACGAGCAGTACTTC.

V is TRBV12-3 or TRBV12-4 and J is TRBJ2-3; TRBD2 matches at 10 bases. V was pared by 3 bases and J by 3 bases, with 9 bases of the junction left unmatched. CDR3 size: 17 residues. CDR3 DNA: TGTGCCAGCAGTTTCTTCCTGGCTAGCGGGAGTACAGATACGCAGTATTTT. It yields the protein CASSFFLASGSTDTQYF.